The 17 T cell receptor beta chains below come from one sample, sequenced in a study of T-cell reconstitution after alpha-beta-depleted transplantation in children. Unique molecular identifiers were incorporated during preparation of the TCRbeta library. MiXCR, run by TCRdb on the PCR reads, gives a single entry per CDR3 protein. The table has a few hundred thousand distinct CDR3 sequences, 9.7% seen once; the top ten hold about 4.8%. The sequenced sample was PBMCs from the stem cell graft donor, obtained from the stem cell graft. All receptors come from a human donor who donated a stem cell graft to a child with SCID.

This clonotype was recorded many times. The rearrangement uses TRBV27 and TRBJ2-2; 8 bases are a match to TRBD2. This CDR3 comprises 16 residues. Germline-derived CDR1 and CDR2 are MNHEY and SMNVEV (reference sequence). With 0 bases clipped from V and 5 bases from J, the junction kept 5 bases outside the gene matches. The CDR3 is CASSLSSGEITGELFF. The CDR3 DNA follows: TGTGCCAGCAGTTTATCTAGCGGGGAAATTACCGGGGAGCTGTTTTTT.

The chain uses TRBV20-1 and TRBJ1-4; perhaps TRBD1 as D (6 bases). Germline V gene lookup returns CDR1 DFQATT and CDR2 SNEGSKA (reference sequence). V lost 3 bases and J lost 8, with 13 bases in between. The CDR3 loop spans 13 amino acids. CDR3: CSARDSRGEKLFF. CDR3 in DNA: TGCAGTGCTAGGGACAGTCGAGGAGAAAAACTGTTTTTT.

This clonotype was picked up many times. The chain recombines TRBV11-2 with TRBJ2-6; no clear D gene. Trimming took 5 bases from V and 2 from J, leaving 7 bases between them. The germline CDR1 and CDR2 sequences are SGHAT and FQNNGV. The length of the CDR3 is 14 residues. The DNA of the CDR3 is TGTGCCAGCAGCCCTATGGCTGGGGCCAACGTCCTGACTTTC. Translation gives CASSPMAGANVLTF.

This clonotype occurred many times. The chain has TRBV5-1 and TRBJ2-5; the match to TRBD2 covers 9 bases. Germline V gene data show CDR1 as SGHRS and CDR2 as YFSETQ. The CDR3 sequence is 17 residues long. V lost 4 bases, J lost 2 bases, and 12 bases stayed unmatched. In DNA form, the CDR3 reads TGCGCCAGCAGCCTTCTCTCTAGCGGGGCCTCACAAGAGACCCAGTACTTC. It is translated as CASSLLSSGASQETQYF.

This clonotype was picked up many times. The chain uses TRBV12-3 or TRBV12-4 and TRBJ1-4, with 7 bases lining up with TRBD1. The CDR3 has 16 residues. V was pared by 3 bases and J by 0 bases, with 4 bases of the junction left unmatched. The CDR3, as DNA: TGTGCCAGCAGTTTGGACAGGACACCAACTAATGAAAAACTGTTTTTT. Protein product: CASSLDRTPTNEKLFF.

The sample holds a few counts of this clonotype. V gene TRBV20-1 combines with J gene TRBJ2-3; D possibly matches TRBD1 or TRBD2 (5 bases each). This CDR3 is built from 15 residues. The germline V gene has CDR1 DFQATT and CDR2 SNEGSKA (reference sequence). The V and J ends lost 3 bases and 1 base respectively, with 14 bases between them. The CDR3 here is CSASAQVGGTDTQYF. The CDR3, as DNA: TGCAGTGCTAGCGCACAGGTGGGGGGCACAGATACGCAGTATTTT.

At least ten counts were recorded for this clonotype. This chain joins TRBV6-1 and TRBJ1-6; no definite D call. Germline-derived CDR1 and CDR2 are MNHNS and SASEGT. Trimming shortened V by 2 bases and J by 7 bases, and 18 bases separated the two germline ends. The CDR3 totals 17 residues. The CDR3 loop is CASSEPGNQRRNSPLHF. CDR3 DNA sequence: TGTGCCAGCAGTGAACCCGGGAATCAACGAAGGAATTCACCCCTCCACTTT.

The table lists this clonotype with many counts. V is TRBV20-1 and J is TRBJ1-5; weak D call: TRBD1 (6 bases). The CDR3 is made up of 13 amino acids. Trimming left V 6 bases short and J 2 bases short, with 11 bases between. CDR1 and CDR2 from the germline V gene are DFQATT and SNEGSKA (reference sequence). Written as DNA, the CDR3 is TGCAGTGCGGGGGGCCCTGGCAATCAGCCCCAGCATTTT. Amino acids: CSAGGPGNQPQHF.

This clonotype was recorded many times. V gene TRBV12-3 or TRBV12-4 combines with J gene TRBJ1-2; D is undetermined. The CDR3 runs 14 residues. Trimming took off 1 base at V and 8 bases at J, with 14 bases between the two ends. In DNA, the CDR3 is TGTGCCAGCAGTTTAGGAGGGCAATGGTGGGGCTACACCTTC. It is translated as CASSLGGQWWGYTF.

Ten or more counts support this clonotype. The chain recombines TRBV7-2 with TRBJ2-5; 7 bases are shared with TRBD1. Germline V gives CDR1 SGHTA, CDR2 FQGNSA. V dropped 6 bases and J dropped 2; count of bases not matched to a gene: 9. The CDR3 is 15 amino acids. CDR3 nucleotide sequence: TGTGCCAGCAGGCCGGGACAGCCCAAACAAGAGACCCAGTACTTC. Translation: CASRPGQPKQETQYF. Drawing the rest from reference TRBV7-2 and TRBJ2-5, the complete variable domain is GAGVSQSPSNKVTEKGKDVELRCDPISGHTALYWYRQSLGQGLEFLIYFQGNSAPDKSGLPSDRFSAERTGGSVSTLTIQRTQQEDSAVYLCASRPGQPKQETQYFGPGTRLLVL.

Many counts were recorded for this clonotype. The V call is TRBV10-3, the J call TRBJ2-2; 11 bases match TRBD1. The J segment lost 4 bases and the V segment lost 3 bases, leaving 1 base of the junction unmatched. CDR1 and CDR2 from the germline V gene are ENHRY and SYGVKD. This CDR3 has 15 residues. CDR3 in amino acids: CAISEGTGGTGELFF. The CDR3 nucleotides read TGTGCCATCAGTGAAGGGACAGGGGGCACCGGGGAGCTGTTTTTT.

This clonotype has at least ten counts. The chain employs TRBV2 and TRBJ2-5, with D tentatively TRBD1 (6 bases). The CDR3 runs 13 residues. V dropped 4 bases and J dropped 3 bases, with 9 bases sitting between them. Germline V lookup: CDR1 SNHLY, CDR2 FYNNEI. As DNA, the CDR3 is TGTGCCAGCAGTGGCTACAGGGAAGAGACCCAGTACTTC. It translates to CASSGYREETQYF.

This clonotype has a count of ten or more. This chain joins TRBV5-1 and TRBJ2-7; D ambiguous. The CDR3 has 13 amino acids. From germline, CDR1 is SGHRS and CDR2 YFSETQ. Trimming took 4 bases from V and 3 from J, leaving 11 bases between them. For the CDR3, the DNA is TGCGCCAGCAGCACCACGATAGACTACGAGCAGTACTTC. Residues: CASSTTIDYEQYF.

This clonotype was seen ten or more times. V and J are TRBV2 and TRBJ2-5; no clear D. The CDR3 has 11 residues. The V end was cut by 3 bases, the J end by 5 bases, with 4 bases between. CDR1 is SNHLY, CDR2 FYNNEI, per germline. CDR3 in amino acids: CASSDGETQYF. DNA of the CDR3: TGTGCCAGCAGTGACGGGGAGACCCAGTACTTC.

At least ten counts were recorded for this clonotype. The J gene is TRBJ1-2, the V gene TRBV7-9; D call uncertain. The germline gives CDR1 SEHNR, CDR2 FQNEAQ (reference sequence). Between the trimmed V and J ends, which lost 8 bases and 0 bases, there was a span of 7 bases. The CDR3 is 12 residues long. In DNA form, the CDR3 reads TGTGCCAGCCAACAAGCTAACTATGGCTACACCTTC. This sequence encodes CASQQANYGYTF.

The rearrangement joins TRBV5-1 to TRBJ1-1; D unclear. Germline lookup yields CDR1 SGHRS and CDR2 YFSETQ. The CDR3 contains 14 residues. Trimming shortened V by 2 bases and J by 4 bases, and 12 bases separated the two germline ends. CDR3 residues: CASSFGPPGTEAFF. The CDR3 bases are TGCGCCAGCAGCTTCGGACCCCCGGGCACTGAAGCTTTCTTT.

This clonotype was seen at least ten times. The chain couples TRBV5-1 to TRBJ1-6; D gene unclear. The CDR3 runs to 15 residues. Trimming stripped 0 bases from V and 7 bases from J, with 11 bases between. Germline values: CDR1 SGHRS, CDR2 YFSETQ. This CDR3 is CASSLDGVGNSPLHF. The CDR3 DNA sequence: TGCGCCAGCAGCTTGGACGGTGTGGGGAATTCACCCCTCCACTTT.